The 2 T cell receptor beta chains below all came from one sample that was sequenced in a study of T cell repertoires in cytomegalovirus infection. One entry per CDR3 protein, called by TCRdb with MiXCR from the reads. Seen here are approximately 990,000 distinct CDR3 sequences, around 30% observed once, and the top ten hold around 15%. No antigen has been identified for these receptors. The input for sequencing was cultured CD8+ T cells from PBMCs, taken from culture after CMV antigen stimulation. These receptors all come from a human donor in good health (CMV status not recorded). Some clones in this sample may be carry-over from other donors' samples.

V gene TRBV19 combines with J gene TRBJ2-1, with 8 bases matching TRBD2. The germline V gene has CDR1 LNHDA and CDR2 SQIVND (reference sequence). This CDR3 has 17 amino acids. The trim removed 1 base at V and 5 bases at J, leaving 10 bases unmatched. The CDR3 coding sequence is TGTGCCAGTAGTATAGGGGGTGGGGGACTAGTCAACAATGAGCAGTTCTTC. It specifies CASSIGGGGLVNNEQFF.

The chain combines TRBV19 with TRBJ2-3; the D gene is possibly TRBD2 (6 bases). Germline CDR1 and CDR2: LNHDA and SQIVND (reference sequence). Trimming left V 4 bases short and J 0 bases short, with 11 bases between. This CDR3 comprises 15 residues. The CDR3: CASSSSGSSTDTQYF. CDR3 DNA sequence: TGTGCCAGTAGTAGTAGCGGTTCTAGCACAGATACGCAGTATTTT. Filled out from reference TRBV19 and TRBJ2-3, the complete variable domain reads DGGITQSPKYLFRKEGQNVTLSCEQNLNHDAMYWYRQDPGQGLRLIYYSQIVNDFQKGDIAEGYSVSREKKESFPLTVTSAQKNPTAFYLCASSSSGSSTDTQYFGPGTRLTVL.